Following are 32 T cell receptor beta chains from one sample sequenced in a study of blood T cell repertoires in COVID-19. Using immunoSEQ multiplex PCR, the repertoire was profiled, and TCRdb retains in-frame clones only, with some absent. The data show approximately 100,000 clones, 65% to 90% seen once. Specimen: peripheral blood. The receptors derive from a man in his 60s with acute or convalescent COVID-19.

The V gene is TRBV11-2, the J gene TRBJ1-2, with 9 positions matching TRBD1. The V segment lost 5 bases and the J segment 0 bases; nucleotides outside the gene matches: 10. Germline-derived CDR1 and CDR2 are SGHAT and FQNNGV. The CDR3 covers 17 residues. The CDR3 nucleotides read TGTGCCAGCAGCCATACAGGGGGCGTTACTTCTAACTATGGCTACACCTTC. Translated: CASSHTGGVTSNYGYTF.

This rearrangement joins TRBV7-9 to TRBJ2-2; the D gene is possibly TRBD1 (7 bases). The CDR3 consists of 17 residues. Germline V gives CDR1 SEHNR, CDR2 FQNEAQ (reference sequence). V lost 6 bases and J lost 5, with 22 bases in between. The CDR3 sequence is CASRSAQGGRLTGELFF. In DNA form, the CDR3 reads TGTGCCAGCAGAAGTGCTCAGGGGGGTAGGCTTACCGGGGAGCTGTTTTTT.

V usage is TRBV18 and J usage is TRBJ1-2; D perhaps matches TRBD1 (6 bases). Trimming cost V 3 bases and J 5 bases, with 19 bases left between them. The CDR3 is made up of 16 amino acids. Germline CDR1 KGHSH, CDR2 LQKENI. The CDR3 is CASSPSSRTAIYGYTF. The CDR3 DNA sequence: TGTGCCAGCTCACCGAGTTCGAGGACAGCGATATATGGCTACACCTTC.

This clone was counted only a few times. The chain is built from TRBV7-6 and TRBJ2-2, with 11 positions matching TRBD1. V shed 4 bases, J shed 7 bases, and the junction held 5 bases outside the gene matches. The V gene's germline CDR1 is SGHVS and CDR2 FNYEAQ. CDR3 length: 15 residues. The CDR3 DNA is TGTGCCAGCAGCTCCGGGACAGGGGGGTACGGGGAGCTGTTTTTT. It codes for CASSSGTGGYGELFF.

This clone appeared once. The V call is TRBV2, the J call TRBJ1-2; 9 bases are shared with TRBD1. CDR3 length: 13 residues. Unmatched junction bases numbered 4, after V lost 4 bases and J lost 7 bases. Germline values: CDR1 SNHLY, CDR2 FYNNEI. Written as DNA, the CDR3 is TGTGCCAGCAGTGGACAGGGGGTCTCTGGCTACACCTTC. The encoded protein is CASSGQGVSGYTF.

V gene TRBV6-6 combines with J gene TRBJ1-2; 7 bases line up with TRBD1. The CDR3 spans 15 residues. V shed 2 bases, J shed 8 bases, and the junction held 11 bases outside the gene matches. Per the germline V gene, CDR1 is MNHNY and CDR2 is SVGAGI (reference sequence). CDR3: CASSYGGQERLGYTF. For the CDR3, the DNA is TGTGCCAGCAGTTACGGAGGACAGGAGCGTCTGGGCTACACCTTC.

The genes are TRBV18 and TRBJ1-1, with D hard to call. Trimming removed 5 bases at V and 4 bases at J, with 14 bases between. The length of the CDR3 is 14 residues. CDR1 is KGHSH, CDR2 LQKENI, per germline. The CDR3 DNA sequence: TGTGCCAGCTCATTAGAATACAGCGGCACTGAAGCTTTCTTT. It encodes CASSLEYSGTEAFF.

In its sample, this clone was seen once. The chain has TRBV6-1 and TRBJ1-1, with 9 nucleotides matching TRBD1. J lost 1 base, V lost 11 bases, and 11 bases had no gene match. CDR3 size: 15 residues. Germline CDR1 reads MNHNS; CDR2 reads SASEGT. The CDR3 nucleotides are TGTGCCGCCACGGACAGGGGAAGAAGGAACACTGAAGCTTTCTTT. Its protein is CAATDRGRRNTEAFF.

Note on this clone: One junction end does not reproduce the germline sequence, and a read error may be involved. The V gene is TRBV7-7, the J gene TRBJ2-3, with D tentatively TRBD1 (7 bases). The germline V gene encodes CDR1 SSHAT and CDR2 FNYEAQ (reference sequence). The CDR3 length is 16 residues. The CDR3: CASSLGGTAGTDTQYF. As DNA, the CDR3 is TGTGCTAGCAGCTTAGGGGGGACAGCGGGCACAGATACGCAGTATTTT. The entire variable domain, with the rest obtained from reference TRBV7-7 and TRBJ2-3, is as follows: GAGVSQSPRYKVTKRGQDVTLRCDPISSHATLYWYQQALGQGPEFLTYFNYEAQPDKSGLPSDRFSAERPEGSISTLTIQRTEQRDSAMYRCASSLGGTAGTDTQYFGPGTRLTVL.

The chain combines TRBV4-1 with TRBJ1-6; D is unresolved. Germline loops: CDR1 MGHRA, CDR2 YSYEKL. The length of the CDR3 is 15 residues. The germline V and J ends were trimmed by 3 bases and 8 bases, with 14 bases remaining between them. CDR3: CASSQNPLGDSPLHF. DNA for the CDR3: TGCGCCAGCAGCCAGAACCCGCTCGGGGATTCACCCCTCCACTTT.

This chain links TRBV3-1 (or the pseudogene TRBV3-2) with TRBJ1-4; D possibly corresponds to TRBD1 (5 bases). Germline V CDR1 and CDR2: LGHDT, YNNKEL (reference sequence). V lost 1 base and J 8 bases, leaving 14 bases between the germline ends. This CDR3 spans 15 amino acids. CDR3 nucleotide sequence: TGTGCCAGCAGCCAAGTATTCAGGGTCTTCGAAAAACTGTTTTTT. Translated: CASSQVFRVFEKLFF.

The CDR3 DNA reads as TGTGCCAGCAGTTTAGGGAGGGCCTACGAGCAGTACTTC. Translating gives CASSLGRAYEQYF. The chain employs TRBV12-3 or TRBV12-4 and TRBJ2-7; maybe TRBD2 (6 bases). The length of the CDR3 is 13 residues. V dropped 1 base and J dropped 2 bases, with 6 bases sitting between them.

The rearrangement links TRBV19 to TRBJ1-1; TRBD1 matches 8 bases. Germline CDR1 and CDR2: LNHDA and SQIVND (reference sequence). This CDR3 comprises 13 residues. V lost 4 bases and J lost 5; bases outside the gene matches: 3. In DNA form, the CDR3 reads TGTGCCAGTAGTAGACAGGGGAGTACTGAAGCTTTCTTT. It codes for CASSRQGSTEAFF.

The rearrangement joins TRBV5-6 to TRBJ1-2; TRBD1 might be the D (6 bases). The CDR3 runs to 13 residues. Germline loops: CDR1 SGHDT, CDR2 YYEEEE. V was cut by 1 base and J by 7 bases, with 11 bases left in between. For the CDR3, the DNA is TGTGCCAGCAGCTTGCGGGGGGCCGTTGGCTACACCTTC. Translation gives CASSLRGAVGYTF.

The genes are TRBV15 and TRBJ1-1; a weak D match, TRBD1 (6 bases). Germline lookup yields CDR1 LNHNV and CDR2 YYDKDF (reference sequence). The V end was cut by 4 bases, the J end by 4 bases, with 16 bases between. This CDR3 has 15 amino acids. DNA for the CDR3: TGTGCCACCAGCAAGACCCTGGGGGCCAGCACTGAAGCTTTCTTT. Its protein product is CATSKTLGASTEAFF.

Regarding this clone: Sequence at one end of the junction differs from germline and may be a read error. This chain joins TRBV7-7 and TRBJ2-1; TRBD2 matches 8 bases. Per germline, CDR1 SSHAT and CDR2 FNYEAQ (reference sequence). The CDR3 runs to 13 residues. In nucleotides, the CDR3 is TGTGCTAGCAGCTTACGGGGGGGCAATGAGCAGTTCTTC. This sequence encodes CASSLRGGNEQFF. The complete variable domain, with remaining parts taken from reference TRBV7-7 and TRBJ2-1, reads GAGVSQSPRYKVTKRGQDVTLRCDPISSHATLYWYQQALGQGPEFLTYFNYEAQPDKSGLPSDRFSAERPEGSISTLTIQRTEQRDSAMYRCASSLRGGNEQFFGPGTRLTVL.

This sequence joins TRBV30 and TRBJ2-1; D may be TRBD1 (6 bases). The CDR3 loop spans 12 amino acids. Germline assignment: CDR1 GTSNPN and CDR2 SVGIG (reference sequence). Trimming shortened V by 3 bases and J by 13 bases, and 16 bases separated the two germline ends. CDR3 coding DNA: TGTGCCTGGAGGAAGACACAGGGTGGACAGTTCTTC. It yields the protein CAWRKTQGGQFF.

This clone was recorded once. The rearrangement joins TRBV15 to TRBJ1-1; D remains ambiguous. Trimming cost V 0 bases and J 6 bases, with 8 bases left between them. CDR3 length equals 13 residues. CDR1 is LNHNV and CDR2 is YYDKDF in the germline V gene (reference sequence). The CDR3 region has the DNA TGTGCCACCAGCAGAGAAGCGAGCCCTGAAGCTTTCTTT. As protein: CATSREASPEAFF. The entire variable domain, with the rest obtained from reference TRBV15 and TRBJ1-1, is as follows: DAMVIQNPRYQVTQFGKPVTLSCSQTLNHNVMYWYQQKSSQAPKLLFHYYDKDFNNEADTPDNFQSRRPNTSFCFLDIRSPGLGDTAMYLCATSREASPEAFFGQGTRLTVV.

A single count supports this clone. The V and J genes are TRBV18 and TRBJ1-1; D gene unclear. CDR3 length: 14 amino acids. The germline CDR1 and CDR2 sequences are KGHSH and LQKENI. V lost 4 bases to trimming and J lost 5 bases, with 14 bases between them. The CDR3 region has the DNA TGTGCCAGCTCACAAGTAATGAAGGAGACTGAAGCTTTCTTT. As protein: CASSQVMKETEAFF. The full variable domain, its missing parts supplied by reference TRBV18 and TRBJ1-1, is NAGVMQNPRHLVRRRGQEARLRCSPMKGHSHVYWYRQLPEEGLKFMVYLQKENIIDESGMPKERFSAEFPKEGPSILRIQQVVRGDSAAYFCASSQVMKETEAFFGQGTRLTVV.

The V gene is TRBV18, the J gene TRBJ1-5; unclear D gene. Deletions cut 5 bases from V and 5 bases from J, with 10 bases between. Germline V gene data show CDR1 as KGHSH and CDR2 as LQKENI. This CDR3 comprises 13 residues. CDR3 bases: TGTGCCAGCTCAAAGCTGTCTGATCAGCCCCAGCATTTT. Translated: CASSKLSDQPQHF.

This chain connects TRBV7-2 to TRBJ1-6; D is unresolved. This CDR3 is built from 15 residues. The germline CDR1 and CDR2 sequences are SGHTA and FQGNSA. Trimming removed 4 bases from V and 7 bases from J, with 14 bases in between. CDR3 nucleotides: TGTGCCAGCAGCTGGCGGGCCGGTCAAAATTCACCCCTCCACTTT. It codes for CASSWRAGQNSPLHF.

CDR3 amino acids: CASSDERTSTDTQYF. DNA for the CDR3: TGTGCCAGCAGTGATGAACGGACTAGCACAGATACGCAGTATTTT. The chain has TRBV2 and TRBJ2-3; a possible D gene is TRBD2 (5 bases). Germline CDR1 reads SNHLY; CDR2 reads FYNNEI. V was trimmed by 3 bases and J by 0 bases, leaving 10 bases between them. This CDR3 spans 15 amino acids.

This chain connects TRBV2 to TRBJ1-5, with 7 nucleotides matching TRBD1. The CDR3 is made up of 16 amino acids. Trimming removed 5 bases from V and 4 bases from J; junction bases left unmatched: 11. In germline, CDR1 is SNHLY, CDR2 FYNNEI. The CDR3 region is CASSKGTVSSNQPQHF. The DNA of the CDR3 is TGTGCCAGCAGTAAAGGGACAGTCTCTTCGAATCAGCCCCAGCATTTT.

The rearrangement joins TRBV5-1 to TRBJ2-7; 8 bases map to TRBD1. V was pared by 2 bases and J by 3 bases, with 1 base of the junction left unmatched. Germline values: CDR1 SGHRS, CDR2 YFSETQ. This CDR3 spans 13 amino acids. CDR3 loop: CASSLTGGYEQYF. The CDR3 DNA reads as TGCGCCAGCAGCTTAACAGGGGGCTACGAGCAGTACTTC.

This rearrangement joins TRBV3-1 (or the pseudogene TRBV3-2) to TRBJ1-1; the D is unclear. V was pared by 5 bases and J by 4 bases, with 14 bases between. Germline CDR1 reads LGHDT; CDR2 reads YNNKEL (reference sequence). The CDR3 spans 14 residues. CDR3 DNA sequence: TGTGCCAGCAGCTTACGGGAGGTGAGCACTGAAGCTTTCTTT. Residues: CASSLREVSTEAFF.

This chain connects TRBV3-1 (or the pseudogene TRBV3-2) to TRBJ1-1; D remains ambiguous. Trimming shortened V by 4 bases and J by 7 bases, and 13 bases separated the two germline ends. Germline V lookup: CDR1 LGHDT, CDR2 YNNKEL (reference sequence). The CDR3 runs 13 residues. In nucleotides, the CDR3 is TGTGCCAGCAGCCGCAGGCGGGAGTTTGAAGCTTTCTTT. The encoded protein is CASSRRREFEAFF.

The V gene is TRBV18, the J gene TRBJ1-2; D might be TRBD1 (6 bases). The CDR3 covers 15 residues. V lost 0 bases and J lost 6, with 14 bases in between. The germline CDR1 and CDR2 sequences are KGHSH and LQKENI. The CDR3, as DNA: TGTGCCAGCTCACCACCGGGACATTTAGTGCATGGCTACACCTTC. This translates into CASSPPGHLVHGYTF.

V is TRBV28 and J is TRBJ2-7; TRBD2 is a possible D gene (6 bases). This CDR3 comprises 17 residues. Germline loops: CDR1 MDHEN, CDR2 SYDVKM. Deletions cut 3 bases from V and 3 bases from J, with 21 bases between. This chain's CDR3 is CASSFRRTGTYYYEQYF. For the CDR3, the DNA is TGTGCCAGCAGTTTTCGTCGTACCGGGACTTACTACTACGAGCAGTACTTC.

The gene calls are TRBV5-1 and TRBJ1-5; the D is unclear. Germline loops: CDR1 SGHRS, CDR2 YFSETQ. CDR3 length: 15 residues. V was trimmed by 2 bases and J by 4 bases, leaving 13 bases between them. This CDR3 reads CASSFEGARNQPQHF. CDR3 DNA sequence: TGCGCCAGCAGCTTTGAGGGTGCTAGAAATCAGCCCCAGCATTTT.

This CDR3 reads CASSLSGFQETQYF. The CDR3 bases are TGTGCCAGCAGCTTATCAGGTTTCCAAGAGACCCAGTACTTC. The chain carries TRBV7-2 and TRBJ2-5; D gene ambiguous. The CDR3 is made up of 14 amino acids. Between the trimmed V and J ends, which lost 2 bases and 1 base, there was a span of 8 bases. The germline V gene has CDR1 SGHTA and CDR2 FQGNSA.

In nucleotides, the CDR3 is TGTGCCAGCAGTCCGTTTAGAGGGCTCCCCTGGGGGGCCAACGTCCTGACTTTC. Its protein product is CASSPFRGLPWGANVLTF. This chain uses TRBV28 with TRBJ2-6; D perhaps matches TRBD2 (5 bases). The CDR3 sequence is 18 residues long. CDR1 and CDR2 from the germline V gene are MDHEN and SYDVKM. V dropped 5 bases and J dropped 4 bases, with 21 bases sitting between them.

The V call is TRBV6-2 or TRBV6-3, the J call TRBJ2-2; TRBD1 might be the D (5 bases). Germline loops: CDR1 MNHEY, CDR2 SVGEGT. CDR3 length: 14 residues. Between the trimmed V and J ends, which lost 3 bases and 2 bases, there was a span of 7 bases. The CDR3 sequence is CASSYQGNTGELFF. As DNA, the CDR3 is TGTGCCAGCAGTTATCAGGGAAACACCGGGGAGCTGTTTTTT.